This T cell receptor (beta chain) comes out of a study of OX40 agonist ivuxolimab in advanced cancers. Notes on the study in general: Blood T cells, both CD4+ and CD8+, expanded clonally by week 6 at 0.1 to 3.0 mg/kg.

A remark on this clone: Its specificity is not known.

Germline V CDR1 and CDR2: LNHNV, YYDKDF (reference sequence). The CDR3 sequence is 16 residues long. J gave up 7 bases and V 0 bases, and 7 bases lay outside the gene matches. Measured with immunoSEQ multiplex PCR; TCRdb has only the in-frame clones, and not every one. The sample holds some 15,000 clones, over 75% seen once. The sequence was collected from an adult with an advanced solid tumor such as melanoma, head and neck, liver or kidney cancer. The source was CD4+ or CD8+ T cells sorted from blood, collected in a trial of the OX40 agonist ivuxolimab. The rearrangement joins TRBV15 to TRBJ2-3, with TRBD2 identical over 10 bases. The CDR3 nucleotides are TGTGCCACCAGCAGAGATAGGGCTAGCGGGGGCAATACGCAGTATTTT. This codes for CATSRDRASGGNTQYF.